Listed below are T cell receptor beta chains from one sample, sequenced in a study of T cell repertoires in aging, cancer and after chemotherapy. TCRdb re-analysed the multiplex PCR reads in MiXCR, keeping a single row per CDR3 protein. The sample has over 10,000 distinct CDR3 sequences; around 23% are singletons. The sequencing sample was made of blood. These receptor sequences come from a human donor in good health. The CDR3 runs from the conserved cysteine through the conserved F or W.

v_call	j_call	cdr3_aa
TRBV20-1	TRBJ1-4	CSARINPNEKLFF
TRBV11-1	TRBJ2-1	CASSLVRGKYNEQFF
TRBV5-3	TRBJ2-7	CARSLDGTGGYEQYF
TRBV6-4	TRBJ2-1	CASSAKGLAGANEQFF
TRBV7-3	TRBJ2-2	CASSLTGSTGELFF
TRBV19	TRBJ2-7	CASSKRGLADSYEQYF
TRBV5-1	TRBJ1-6	CASRWVPGQGLFGNSPLHF
TRBV20-1	TRBJ1-6	CSARQVFDNSPLHF
TRBV6-4	TRBJ1-1	CATPVSTGKNTEAFF
TRBV12-3/TRBV12-4	TRBJ2-1	CASSPGQGGYNEQFF
TRBV15	TRBJ1-1	CATSRGGNTEAFF
TRBV28	TRBJ1-2	CASHGRSGNYGYTF
TRBV4-2	TRBJ1-6	CASSQDFWSDNSPLHF
TRBV19	TRBJ1-1	CASSIDRWGNTEAFF
TRBV28	TRBJ2-7	CASSYRYEQYF
TRBV6-4	TRBJ2-3	CASSDEAGGTDTQYF
TRBV6-1	TRBJ2-2	CASNQDRADGELFF
TRBV4-3	TRBJ1-2	CASSPVQGQDGYTF
TRBV10-3	TRBJ1-1	CAISDNGQESEAFF
TRBV19	TRBJ2-1	CASSIYSGLAGASNEQFF
TRBV29-1	TRBJ1-1	CSVVTWFGTEAFF
TRBV7-3	TRBJ2-4	CASSVTGEGNIQYF
TRBV5-1	TRBJ2-7	CASSLVEGSYEQYF
TRBV28	TRBJ2-1	CATYSLSGDSYNEQFF
TRBV5-6	TRBJ1-1	CASSLNGPLNTEAFF
TRBV12-3/TRBV12-4	TRBJ1-1	CASSSYRDTEAFF
TRBV19	TRBJ1-1	CASSIGRQMNTEAFF
TRBV5-6	TRBJ2-1	CASSWTGNEQFF
TRBV7-9	TRBJ1-4	CATTAPGQRATNEKLFF
TRBV21-1	TRBJ1-4	CASSSVAEPQKGKLFF
TRBV6-5	TRBJ2-7	CASSYSPGGLGEQYF
TRBV2	TRBJ1-2	CASPRQGGYGYTF
TRBV27	TRBJ1-5	CASSTYGTHSNQPQHF
TRBV5-6	TRBJ2-5	CASSLWWVREGTRETQYF
TRBV27	TRBJ1-1	CASSLSGFRGQNTEAFF
TRBV13	TRBJ2-7	CASSVITYEQYF
TRBV6-5	TRBJ1-1	CASSYSRTATEAFF
TRBV7-6	TRBJ2-3	CASSPTYHTDTQYF
TRBV6-1	TRBJ2-7	CASRHVDRREQYF
TRBV9	TRBJ1-1	CASSVVVGGTEAFF
TRBV12-3/TRBV12-4	TRBJ1-1	CASSLGQDNTEAFF
TRBV6-2/TRBV6-3	TRBJ2-3	CASSERGGSTDTQYF
TRBV20-1	TRBJ2-3	CSAHQTSGGNTDTQYF
TRBV5-5	TRBJ1-3	CASSLVAGNTIYF
TRBV12-3/TRBV12-4	TRBJ1-3	CASSLGGTGNTIYF
TRBV27	TRBJ1-5	CASSLLGTGDVQPQHF
TRBV19	TRBJ1-5	CASSIDLQGGNQPQHF
TRBV6-5	TRBJ1-1	CASSKDGGNGEAFF
TRBV28	TRBJ2-2	CASRTLRKNTGELFF
TRBV12-3/TRBV12-4	TRBJ1-2	CASTIKGGNYGYTF